One sample yielded the 11 T cell receptor beta chains listed below, sequenced in a study of Ad26.COV2.S vaccination and SARS-CoV-2 variants. TCRdb's copy holds only in-frame clones and misses some; the assay was immunoSEQ multiplex PCR. Of around 300,000 clones in the sample, roughly 90% were seen once. The treatment here: around 19 received Ad26.COV2.S at low or high dose, single or two shots; about five received placebo; per-sample allocation not given. On day 63 after the first injection, vaccine and placebo recipients gave samples. This specimen was peripheral blood, taken in a trial of Ad26.COV2.S vaccine versus placebo. These receptors were collected from a person between 18 and 59 years old who received the Ad26.COV2.S COVID-19 vaccine or a placebo.

V gene TRBV7-2 combines with J gene TRBJ2-3; 8 bases map to TRBD2. Trimming at V came to 5 bases and at J to 3 bases, leaving 7 bases not matched to a gene. In germline, CDR1 is SGHTA, CDR2 FQGNSA. The CDR3 sequence is 15 residues long. The CDR3 DNA follows: TGTGCCAGCAGCGTTAGAAGCGGGAGAACAGATACGCAGTATTTT. It codes for CASSVRSGRTDTQYF. The whole variable domain, filled in from reference TRBV7-2 and TRBJ2-3, reads GAGVSQSPSNKVTEKGKDVELRCDPISGHTALYWYRQSLGQGLEFLIYFQGNSAPDKSGLPSDRFSAERTGGSVSTLTIQRTQQEDSAVYLCASSVRSGRTDTQYFGPGTRLTVL.

The V call is TRBV4-3, the J call TRBJ1-2; 9 positions agree with TRBD1. The CDR3 is 16 residues long. Germline trimming cut 0 bases from V and 8 bases from J; bases unmatched to any gene: 10. In germline, CDR1 is LGHNA, CDR2 YSLEER. CDR3 residues: CASSQEWRDRGSGYTF. The CDR3 DNA reads as TGCGCCAGCAGCCAAGAATGGCGCGACAGGGGGAGCGGCTACACCTTC.

A few counts support this clone. The chain carries TRBV9 and TRBJ2-7; TRBD1 aligns across 9 bases. There are 15 residues in the CDR3. Per the germline V gene, CDR1 is SGDLS and CDR2 is YYNGEE. The trim removed 0 bases at V and 5 bases at J, leaving 6 bases unmatched. CDR3 sequence reads: CASSVGDREYHEQYF. The DNA for the CDR3 is TGTGCCAGCAGCGTAGGGGACAGGGAGTACCACGAGCAGTACTTC. The full variable domain, with the rest looked up from reference TRBV9 and TRBJ2-7, is DSGVTQTPKHLITATGQRVTLRCSPRSGDLSVYWYQQSLDQGLQFLIQYYNGEERAKGNILERFSAQQFPDLHSELNLSSLELGDSALYFCASSVGDREYHEQYFGPGTRLTVT.

This clone turned up a few times. The V and J genes are TRBV5-1 and TRBJ2-5; D uncertain. CDR3 length: 13 residues. Trimming shortened V by 1 base and J by 6 bases, and 10 bases separated the two germline ends. CDR1 is SGHRS, CDR2 YFSETQ, per germline. The CDR3 protein is CASSLNAEKTQYF. DNA of the CDR3: TGCGCCAGCAGCTTGAACGCAGAAAAGACCCAGTACTTC.

The chain links TRBV25-1 to TRBJ2-3; 9 bases fit TRBD2. CDR1 and CDR2 (germline): MGHDK, SYGVNS. V shed 4 bases and J 2 bases; nucleotides not matched to a gene: 4. The length of the CDR3 is 15 residues. CDR3 in DNA: TGTGCCAGCAGTGGAGCGGGAGGACCCACAGATACGCAGTATTTT. This translates into CASSGAGGPTDTQYF.

This clone was seen more than once but under ten times. The chain recombines TRBV19 with TRBJ1-6; 8 bases map to TRBD1. Germline CDR1 LNHDA, CDR2 SQIVND (reference sequence). This CDR3 has 15 residues. Trimming at V came to 9 bases and at J to 5 bases, leaving 9 bases not matched to a gene. For the CDR3, the DNA is TGTGCCAGCCTTCCTCCGGGACAGGATAATTCACCCCTCCACTTT. This translates into CASLPPGQDNSPLHF.

This chain uses TRBV28 with TRBJ2-7; 7 bases are shared with TRBD2. Germline V gives CDR1 MDHEN, CDR2 SYDVKM. This CDR3 has 12 residues. The CDR3 region has the DNA TGTGGGATCTCGCGGGGGACCTACGAGCAGTACTTC. This encodes CGISRGTYEQYF.

The V and J genes are TRBV7-2 and TRBJ2-7; unclear D gene. This CDR3 contains 14 residues. The ends were cut back, 2 bases at V and 0 bases at J, with 8 bases in the middle. Germline lookup yields CDR1 SGHTA and CDR2 FQGNSA. CDR3 protein: CASSLKYSSYEQYF. CDR3 coding DNA: TGTGCCAGCAGCTTAAAGTACAGCTCCTACGAGCAGTACTTC.

The V gene is TRBV6-5, the J gene TRBJ2-3; 8 nucleotides align to TRBD2. Looked up from germline, CDR1 is MNHEY and CDR2 is SVGAGI. CDR3 length: 14 amino acids. J gave up 4 bases and V 6 bases, and 6 bases lay outside the gene matches. CDR3 in DNA: TGTGCCAGCAGGACACTAGCGGTGTCAGATACGCAGTATTTT. Translation: CASRTLAVSDTQYF.

This chain uses TRBV4-1 with TRBJ2-3; possible D gene TRBD1, 6 bases. V shed 4 bases and J shed 6 bases, with 14 bases lying between them. The CDR3 totals 14 residues. From germline, CDR1 is MGHRA and CDR2 YSYEKL. CDR3 sequence reads: CASSRDRPRDTQYF. The CDR3 DNA is TGCGCCAGCAGCCGCGACAGGCCTCGGGATACGCAGTATTTT.

V and J are TRBV28 and TRBJ2-1, with 9 bases aligning to TRBD2. The V gene's germline CDR1 is MDHEN and CDR2 SYDVKM. The V and J ends lost 3 bases and 9 bases, in that order; junction bases with no gene match: 9. The length of the CDR3 is 15 residues. The chain's CDR3 is CASSLWRGGRLEQFF. The CDR3 nucleotides are TGTGCCAGCAGTTTGTGGCGGGGGGGCCGGCTTGAGCAGTTCTTC.